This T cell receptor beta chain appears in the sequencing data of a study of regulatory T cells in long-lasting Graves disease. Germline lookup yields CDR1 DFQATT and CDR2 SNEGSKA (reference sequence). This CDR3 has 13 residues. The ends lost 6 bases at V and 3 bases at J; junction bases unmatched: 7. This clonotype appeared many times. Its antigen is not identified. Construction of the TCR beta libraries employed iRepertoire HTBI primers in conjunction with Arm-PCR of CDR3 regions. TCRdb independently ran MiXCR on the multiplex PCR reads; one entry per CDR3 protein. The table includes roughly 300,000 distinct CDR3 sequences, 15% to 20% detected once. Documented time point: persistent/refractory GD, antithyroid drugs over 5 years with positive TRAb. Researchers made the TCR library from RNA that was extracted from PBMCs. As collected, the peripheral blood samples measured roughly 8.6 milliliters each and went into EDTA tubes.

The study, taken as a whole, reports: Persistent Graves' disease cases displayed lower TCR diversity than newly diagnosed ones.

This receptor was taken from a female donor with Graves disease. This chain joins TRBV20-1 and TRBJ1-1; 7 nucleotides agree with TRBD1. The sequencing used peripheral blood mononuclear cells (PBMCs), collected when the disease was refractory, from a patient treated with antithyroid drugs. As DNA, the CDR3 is TGCAGTGCGAACAACAGGGGTTACACTGAAGCTTTCTTT. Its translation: CSANNRGYTEAFF.